A selection of T cell receptor beta chains follows, all from one sample in a study of blood T cell repertoires in COVID-19. Sequencing used immunoSEQ multiplex PCR; TCRdb keeps in-frame clones, though not all of them. The sample includes roughly 500,000 clones, over 75% of them seen just once. The specimen sequenced was peripheral blood. These receptors were obtained from a human donor in a cohort sampled during active COVID-19. The CDR3 runs from the conserved cysteine through the conserved F or W. Fields, in order: D gene, V gene, clone size, J gene, CDR3 DNA, CDR3 protein. The D gene is left open where the match is weak. The size entry is marked missing in some rows and otherwise reads once, few, many or a size class.

-	TRBV6-5	once	TRBJ2-7	TGTGCCAGCAGTTACTCCGGGTCGCACTACGAGCAGTACTTC	CASSYSGSHYEQYF
-	TRBV5-1	-	TRBJ2-3	TGCGCCAGCAGCTTGGTCGGGAGCCCCACAGATACGCAGTATTTT	CASSLVGSPTDTQYF
-	TRBV10-3	-	TRBJ1-2	TGTGCCAGCCTTGGGGGGAGTAACTATGGCTACACCTTC	CASLGGSNYGYTF
TRBD1	TRBV28	once	TRBJ1-2	TGTGCCAGCAGTTCTCACACGGACAGGAGGAATTATGGCTACACCTTC	CASSSHTDRRNYGYTF
-	TRBV30	-	TRBJ2-4	TGTGCCTGGAGTGTAGGCACTTTCGATGAGGGAAACATTCAGTACTTC	CAWSVGTFDEGNIQYF
-	TRBV6-5	-	TRBJ2-3	TGTGCCAGCAGCCCCAGGGGCACCACAGATACGCAGTATTTT	CASSPRGTTDTQYF
TRBD1	TRBV5-6	-	TRBJ1-2	TGTGCCAGCAGCCTGGGACAGCCCTATGGCTACACCTTC	CASSLGQPYGYTF
-	TRBV5-4	-	TRBJ2-2	TGTGCCAGCAGCTCCACGAACACCGGGGAGCTGTTTTTT	CASSSTNTGELFF
-	TRBV9	-	TRBJ1-1	TGTGCCAGCAGCGTAGGTGTTCAGGGTGACACTGAAGCTTTCTTT	CASSVGVQGDTEAFF
-	TRBV28	-	TRBJ1-5	TGTGCCAGCCGTTTACCCAGGGGTAGCAATCAGCCCCAGCATTTT	CASRLPRGSNQPQHF
TRBD2	TRBV5-1	few	TRBJ2-3	TGCGCCAGCAGCTTGGGAGGACTAGCGTTCACAGATACGCAGTATTTT	CASSLGGLAFTDTQYF
TRBD1	TRBV10-3	-	TRBJ2-1	TGTGCCATCAGTGAGGGGACAGGGGACTACAATGAGCAGTTCTTC	CAISEGTGDYNEQFF
TRBD1	TRBV19	-	TRBJ1-1	TGTGCCAGTAGAGTGGGACAGGAAGCTTTCTTT	CASRVGQEAFF
-	TRBV14	-	TRBJ1-1	TGTGCCAGCAGCCCCGCCTTAGGGAGGGGGGACACTGAAGCTTTCTTT	CASSPALGRGDTEAFF
-	TRBV30	-	TRBJ1-6	TGTGCCTGGAGTGTCGGGTCAGGGGAGTCACCCCTCCACTTT	CAWSVGSGESPLHF
TRBD1	TRBV19	-	TRBJ2-1	TGTGCCAGTAGTATCAGGGGACAGGGGGCCTATGAGCAGTTCTTC	CASSIRGQGAYEQFF
-	TRBV5-6	-	TRBJ1-2	TGTGCCAGCAGCTTGGGAGGAAGCGGCTACACCTTC	CASSLGGSGYTF
-	TRBV5-1	once	TRBJ1-1	TGCGCCAGCAGCTTGGGACAAATATACACTGAAGCTTTCTTT	CASSLGQIYTEAFF
-	TRBV2	few	TRBJ1-5	TGTGCCAGCAGCGCTGGACAGCAGACAAATCAGCCCCAGCATTTT	CASSAGQQTNQPQHF
TRBD1	TRBV7-3	-	TRBJ1-2	TGTGCCAGCAGCTTAAACAGGGGGTCGTTATATGGCTACACCTTC	CASSLNRGSLYGYTF
TRBD2	TRBV5-4	-	TRBJ2-3	TGTGCCAGCAGCCCCGTAGCGGGAGGTGTAACAGATACGCAGTATTTT	CASSPVAGGVTDTQYF
-	TRBV11-3	once	TRBJ1-1	TGTGCCAGCAGCTTACACAGCATGAACACTGAAGCTTTCTTT	CASSLHSMNTEAFF
TRBD1	TRBV29-1	-	TRBJ1-1	TGCAGCGTTGTTCCGGGGACAGAGAACACTGAAGCTTTCTTT	CSVVPGTENTEAFF
-	TRBV30	-	TRBJ1-1	TGTGCCTGGAATAGGAGCCCGATAAACACTGAAGCTTTCTTT	CAWNRSPINTEAFF
TRBD1	TRBV18	-	TRBJ2-7	TGTGCCAGCTCACCCGGGACAGGGAAGACCTACGAGCAGTACTTC	CASSPGTGKTYEQYF
TRBD2	TRBV4-2	-	TRBJ2-1	TGTGCCAGCAGCCAAGGGAGACTAGCGGTTAATGAGCAGTTCTTC	CASSQGRLAVNEQFF
-	TRBV19	-	TRBJ1-2	TGTGCCAGTAGTACCCCCGCGGGGAACTATGGCTACACCTTC	CASSTPAGNYGYTF
TRBD1	TRBV30	few	TRBJ1-6	TGTGCCTGCACAGGGGGCTATAATTCACCCCTCCACTTT	CACTGGYNSPLHF
TRBD1	TRBV7-2	-	TRBJ2-6	TGTGCCAGCAGCCCGACAGGGGGTAACTCTGGGGCCAACGTCCTGACTTTC	CASSPTGGNSGANVLTF
TRBD2	TRBV24-1	-	TRBJ2-1	TGTGCCACCCTACGCGGTGCGGGAGGGGAGCAGTTCTTC	CATLRGAGGEQFF
-	TRBV30	-	TRBJ1-2	TGTGCCTGGAAGGAGGGAAGGGACTATGGCTACACCTTC	CAWKEGRDYGYTF
TRBD2	TRBV7-2	once	TRBJ2-1	TGTGCCAGCAGCTTAGCGGGGGGGAATGAGCAGTTCTTC	CASSLAGGNEQFF
-	TRBV4-3	-	TRBJ1-1	TGCGCCAGCAGCCAAGATCATCAGCGGGCCACTGAAGCTTTCTTT	CASSQDHQRATEAFF
TRBD2	TRBV19	once	TRBJ2-7	TGTGCCAGTAGTATAGAAAGGACTAGCACTATCTACGAGCAGTACTTC	CASSIERTSTIYEQYF
TRBD1	TRBV6-5	-	TRBJ1-2	TGTGCCAGCAGTCCCCCAGGGGGGCCTAACTATGGCTACACCTTC	CASSPPGGPNYGYTF
TRBD2	TRBV7-2	-	TRBJ2-1	TGTGCCAGCAGCTCCCGGAGGCGGGCGGGAGGCGGAAACAATGAGCAGTTCTTC	CASSSRRRAGGGNNEQFF
-	TRBV12-3/TRBV12-4	-	TRBJ2-3	TGTGCCAGCATGGACAACCCCTCCGATACGCAGTATTTT	CASMDNPSDTQYF
-	TRBV9	-	TRBJ2-2	TGTGCCAGCAGCGCCGGACTCCTGGGGGAGCTGTTTTTT	CASSAGLLGELFF
-	TRBV28	-	TRBJ1-2	TGTGCCAGCACCTTGGACAGAGGATGGCGTGGCTACACCTTC	CASTLDRGWRGYTF
-	TRBV11-2	-	TRBJ2-7	TGTGCCAGCAGCTTAGGGGGGGGCAGTTACGAGCAGTACTTC	CASSLGGGSYEQYF
TRBD1	TRBV6-5	few	TRBJ1-2	TGTGCCAGCAGTCCGGACAGGCAAAAGGGCTATGGCTACACCTTC	CASSPDRQKGYGYTF
-	TRBV7-2	-	TRBJ2-1	TGTGCCAGCAGCTTATCCCTAGCGAATGAGCAGTTCTTC	CASSLSLANEQFF
TRBD2	TRBV11-3	once	TRBJ2-1	TGTGCCAGCAGCGGGGGCGGGACTAGCGCAGGCAATGAGCAGTTCTTC	CASSGGGTSAGNEQFF
TRBD1	TRBV3-1/TRBV3-2	once	TRBJ2-7	TGTGCCAGCAGCTACATACAATACAGGGGACCGGGCCTTTACGAGCAGTACTTC	CASSYIQYRGPGLYEQYF
-	TRBV7-9	-	TRBJ2-6	TGTGCCAGCAGCTCACCGCGGGGAGTCTCTGGGGCCAACGTCCTGACTTTC	CASSSPRGVSGANVLTF
-	TRBV3-1/TRBV3-2	-	TRBJ1-2	TGTGCCAGCAGCCAAGTAGCTGCCGGGAGCTACACCTTC	CASSQVAAGSYTF